One and the same sample provided the 21 T cell receptor beta chains below, sequenced in a study of OX40 agonist ivuxolimab in advanced cancers. Libraries were prepared by immunoSEQ multiplex PCR; TCRdb keeps only in-frame clonotypes and omits some of them. The table shows some 42,000 clones, with roughly nine tenths occurring only once. This specimen consisted of CD4+ or CD8+ T cells sorted from blood, obtained in a trial of the OX40 agonist ivuxolimab. Receptors were obtained from an adult with an advanced solid tumor such as melanoma, head and neck, liver or kidney cancer.

Written as DNA, the CDR3 is TGTGCCAGCAGTTTATTGGGGAGCGGGGGGGCCAGGGATACGCAGTATTTT. Its protein product is CASSLLGSGGARDTQYF. The genes are TRBV28 and TRBJ2-3, with TRBD2 matching over 10 bases. The V and J ends lost 1 base and 6 bases, in that order; junction bases with no gene match: 10. Germline CDR1 reads MDHEN; CDR2 reads SYDVKM. This CDR3 is built from 17 residues.

The chain has TRBV15 and TRBJ1-3; TRBD1 matches at 7 bases. Germline V gene sequence: CDR1 LNHNV, CDR2 YYDKDF (reference sequence). V dropped 0 bases and J dropped 1; count of bases not matched to a gene: 3. The CDR3 spans 16 residues. In nucleotides, the CDR3 is TGTGCCACCAGCAGAGATTTGGGACAGTCTGGAAACACCATATATTTT. Its protein is CATSRDLGQSGNTIYF.

The V call is TRBV6-1, the J call TRBJ2-5; no clear D gene. CDR3 length: 14 amino acids. V was cut by 4 bases and J by 7 bases, with 16 bases left in between. The V gene's germline CDR1 is MNHNS and CDR2 SASEGT. DNA of the CDR3: TGTGCCAGCAGTGGCCTTAGAGGTATGGGGACCCAGTACTTC. Its translation: CASSGLRGMGTQYF.

This chain uses TRBV7-9 with TRBJ1-4; D gene unclear. V dropped 5 bases and J dropped 11 bases, with 12 bases sitting between them. Germline V gene lookup returns CDR1 SEHNR and CDR2 FQNEAQ (reference sequence). The CDR3 has 12 residues. The CDR3 spells CASSHPTGKLFF. DNA for the CDR3: TGTGCCAGCAGCCACCCGACGGGTAAACTGTTTTTT.

This clone was counted once. The chain employs TRBV5-6 and TRBJ1-2; 11 nucleotides agree with TRBD1. J gave up 8 bases and V 4 bases, and 10 bases lay outside the gene matches. The germline CDR1 and CDR2 sequences are SGHDT and YYEEEE. The CDR3 runs 15 residues. This CDR3 is CASSRYQDRGPGYTF. For the CDR3, the DNA is TGTGCCAGCAGCCGATATCAGGACAGGGGGCCCGGCTACACCTTC.

CDR3 protein: CAISESRDNSNQPQHF. In DNA form, the CDR3 reads TGTGCCATCAGTGAGAGCCGGGATAATAGCAATCAGCCCCAGCATTTT. The chain uses TRBV10-3 and TRBJ1-5, with D uncertain. The CDR3 has 16 residues. Germline CDR1 reads ENHRY; CDR2 reads SYGVKD. Between the trimmed V and J ends, which lost 2 bases and 0 bases, there was a span of 11 bases.

In its sample, this clone was seen once. The chain combines TRBV28 with TRBJ1-2, with 10 bases aligning to TRBD1. V was clipped by 3 bases and J by 4 bases; unmatched bases: 5. The CDR3 length is 15 residues. Germline CDR1 reads MDHEN; CDR2 reads SYDVKM. The CDR3 DNA is TGTGCCAGCAGTTTTGGGACAGGGGATGGCTATGGCTACACCTTC. It is translated as CASSFGTGDGYGYTF.

In this sample, this clone turned up a few times. This chain links TRBV15 with TRBJ1-4; perhaps TRBD1 as D (5 bases). The germline V gene encodes CDR1 LNHNV and CDR2 YYDKDF (reference sequence). The CDR3 runs to 15 residues. V was clipped by 0 bases and J by 4 bases, with 9 bases between them. The CDR3 region is CATSRERQRNEKLFF. The CDR3 region has the DNA TGTGCCACCAGCAGAGAGAGACAGCGTAATGAAAAACTGTTTTTT. Full variable domain (outside the CDR3, taken from reference TRBV15 and TRBJ1-4): DAMVIQNPRYQVTQFGKPVTLSCSQTLNHNVMYWYQQKSSQAPKLLFHYYDKDFNNEADTPDNFQSRRPNTSFCFLDIRSPGLGDTAMYLCATSRERQRNEKLFFGSGTQLSVL.

The chain joins TRBV21-1 to TRBJ2-7; whether TRBD1, the table's D call, matches the DNA was not checked. TRBV21-1 is a pseudogene locus. The CDR3 extends over 14 amino acids. The CDR3 loop is CASKLGQAIYEQYF. The CDR3 nucleotides are TGTGCCAGCAAATTGGGACAGGCTATTTACGAGCAGTACTTC.

J is TRBJ2-3 and V is TRBV5-6, with a possible D match to TRBD1 (5 bases). This CDR3 has 14 residues. The germline CDR1 and CDR2 sequences are SGHDT and YYEEEE. V was shortened by 4 bases and J by 6 bases, with 15 bases between the two germline ends. The CDR3 DNA follows: TGTGCCAGCAGCCCATGGACAATTCGGGATACGCAGTATTTT. Translation: CASSPWTIRDTQYF.

The genes are TRBV18 and TRBJ2-5; TRBD1 or TRBD2 may be the D gene (5 bases each). This CDR3 has 15 residues. Germline V gene sequence: CDR1 KGHSH, CDR2 LQKENI. Between the trimmed V and J ends, which lost 6 bases and 5 bases, there was a span of 19 bases. As DNA, the CDR3 is TGTGCCAGCTCTCCTGAAATGGGGGAAGGGGAGACCCAGTACTTC. This sequence encodes CASSPEMGEGETQYF.

The gene calls are TRBV5-1 and TRBJ2-1, with a tentative D call TRBD1 (6 bases). Trimming stripped 3 bases from V and 0 bases from J, with 22 bases between. Germline V CDR1 and CDR2: SGHRS, YFSETQ. The CDR3 is 19 amino acids. The CDR3 nucleotides are TGCGCCAGCAGCTCCCGGACAGACTCCCTTGGGGGCTCCTACAATGAGCAGTTCTTC. This encodes CASSSRTDSLGGSYNEQFF.

This clone was counted between two and nine times. The chain links TRBV30 to TRBJ1-2; 8 positions match TRBD1. CDR3 length: 14 residues. Germline assignment: CDR1 GTSNPN and CDR2 SVGIG (reference sequence). V lost 0 bases and J lost 1; bases outside the gene matches: 1. This CDR3 is CAWSVQGGNYGYTF. CDR3 nucleotides: TGTGCCTGGAGTGTACAGGGGGGTAACTATGGCTACACCTTC.

The chain combines TRBV2 with TRBJ1-2; possible D gene TRBD1, 5 bases. The CDR3 has 13 residues. Per the germline V gene, CDR1 is SNHLY and CDR2 is FYNNEI. V was trimmed by 3 bases and J by 3 bases, leaving 8 bases between them. For the CDR3, the DNA is TGTGCCAGCAGTGAGGGGACCTACTATGGCTACACCTTC. Amino acid sequence: CASSEGTYYGYTF.

Only a few counts were recorded for this clone. This chain connects TRBV2 to TRBJ2-6; D is possibly TRBD1 (6 bases). The CDR3 consists of 18 residues. Germline V gene sequence: CDR1 SNHLY, CDR2 FYNNEI. Trimming cost V 7 bases and J 3 bases, with 22 bases left between them. The CDR3 protein is CASILLKGRGSGANVLTF. CDR3 sequence (DNA): TGTGCCAGCATTCTGCTCAAGGGCAGGGGAAGTGGGGCCAACGTCCTGACTTTC.

The chain is built from TRBV6-1 and TRBJ1-2; TRBD1 might be the D (5 bases). Germline-derived CDR1 and CDR2 are MNHNS and SASEGT. There are 13 residues in the CDR3. Trimming removed 2 bases from V and 7 bases from J, with 11 bases in between. The CDR3 DNA follows: TGTGCCAGCAGTGAACAAGGGGCAAGTGGCTACACCTTC. As protein: CASSEQGASGYTF.

The chain carries TRBV19 and TRBJ2-5; D is unclear. Trimming stripped 6 bases from V and 4 bases from J, with 18 bases between. The CDR3 consists of 15 residues. Germline lookup yields CDR1 LNHDA and CDR2 SQIVND (reference sequence). CDR3 in amino acids: CASRTTPGRLETQYF. Written as DNA, the CDR3 is TGTGCCAGTAGGACAACCCCTGGCCGGCTAGAGACCCAGTACTTC.

The chain has TRBV5-1 and TRBJ2-3, with D perhaps TRBD2 (6 bases). The germline gives CDR1 SGHRS, CDR2 YFSETQ. The CDR3 has 13 residues. Trimming removed 5 bases at V and 2 bases at J, with 9 bases between. CDR3 in amino acids: CASRRDLTDTQYF. The CDR3 DNA is TGCGCCAGCAGGCGGGACCTCACAGATACGCAGTATTTT.

The chain has TRBV7-9 and TRBJ2-3; D tentatively fits TRBD1 or TRBD2 (5 bases each). Germline V gives CDR1 SEHNR, CDR2 FQNEAQ (reference sequence). With 2 bases removed from V and 6 bases from J, the gap between germline ends came to 12 bases. CDR3 length: 14 amino acids. The CDR3 nucleotides are TGTGCCAGCAGCTTACGGGGCGTAGCGGATACGCAGTATTTT. Its protein is CASSLRGVADTQYF.

The V and J genes are TRBV29-1 and TRBJ2-3; 8 bases map to TRBD2. The CDR3 consists of 13 residues. J gave up 6 bases and V 6 bases, and 8 bases lay outside the gene matches. Germline V gene lookup returns CDR1 SQVTM and CDR2 ANQGSEA. The CDR3 coding sequence is TGCAGCGTCAGTTTATCGGGGGGGGATACGCAGTATTTT. Residues: CSVSLSGGDTQYF.

This clone showed up just a few times. The rearrangement joins TRBV6-5 to TRBJ2-1; 7 bases are a match to TRBD2. The CDR3 has 16 amino acids. With V trimmed by 3 bases and J by 1 base, 6 bases remained unmatched. CDR1 is MNHEY, CDR2 SVGAGI, per germline. The CDR3: CASSYVGGPSYNEQFF. The CDR3 DNA reads as TGTGCCAGCAGTTATGTGGGAGGGCCGTCCTACAATGAGCAGTTCTTC.